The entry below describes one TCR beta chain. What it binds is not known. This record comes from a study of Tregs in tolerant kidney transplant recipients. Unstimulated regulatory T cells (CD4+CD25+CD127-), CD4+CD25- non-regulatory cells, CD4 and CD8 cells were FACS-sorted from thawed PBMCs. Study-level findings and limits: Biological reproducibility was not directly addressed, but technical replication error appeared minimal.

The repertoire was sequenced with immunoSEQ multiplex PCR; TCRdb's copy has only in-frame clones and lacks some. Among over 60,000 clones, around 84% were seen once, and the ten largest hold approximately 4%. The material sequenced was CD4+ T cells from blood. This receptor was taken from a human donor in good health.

CDR3 in DNA: TGTGCCAGCACGAGAGAGGGACTAGCGGTAGAGACCCAGTACTTC. It yields the protein CASTREGLAVETQYF. The rearrangement joins TRBV5-4 to TRBJ2-5; 11 bases line up with TRBD2. The CDR3 runs to 15 residues. The germline gives CDR1 SGHNT, CDR2 YYREEE (reference sequence). Losses at the gene ends were 6 bases for V and 4 bases for J; bases not matched to a gene: 8.